The subject of this entry is one T cell receptor (beta chain). As processed by the authors: Using reference gene primer amplification, nucleated cell counts were estimated. TCRdb keeps only in-frame clones here, not all; method: immunoSEQ multiplex PCR. V, J and clone size reflect that table, while D and trimming were determined from the DNA. The repertoire holds 80,000 to 95,000 clones, about 90% seen once, with 1.8% in the top ten. These data belong to a study of blood T cell repertoires in COVID-19. Study summary: Specimens from acute and convalescent COVID-19 originated in the United States, Italy and Spain. PBMCs, B-cell-depleted T cells, or T cells provided the cDNA or gDNA that made up the material.

CDR3 size: 13 residues. V lost 6 bases and J 2 bases, leaving 10 bases between the germline ends. The V gene's germline CDR1 is LNHDA and CDR2 SQIVND (reference sequence). The specimen was peripheral blood. The chain joins TRBV19 to TRBJ2-5; a weak D match, TRBD2 (5 bases). This clonotype was sampled from a human donor with active COVID-19. The donor label of this sample is uncertain. This CDR3 is CASSQDSQETQYF. The CDR3 DNA sequence: TGTGCCAGTAGCCAGGACTCGCAAGAGACCCAGTACTTC.